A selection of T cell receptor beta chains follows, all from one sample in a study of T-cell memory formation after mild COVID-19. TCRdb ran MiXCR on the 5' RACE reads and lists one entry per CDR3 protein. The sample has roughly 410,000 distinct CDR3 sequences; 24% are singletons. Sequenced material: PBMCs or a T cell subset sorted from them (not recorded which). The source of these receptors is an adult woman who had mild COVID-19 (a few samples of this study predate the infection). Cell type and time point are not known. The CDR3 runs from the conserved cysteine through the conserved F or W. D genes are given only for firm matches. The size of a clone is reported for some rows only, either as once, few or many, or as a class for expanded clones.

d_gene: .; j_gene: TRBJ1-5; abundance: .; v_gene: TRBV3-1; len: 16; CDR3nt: TGTGCCAGCAGCCAAGGGTACGGGCAGGCTAATCAGCCCCAGCATTTT; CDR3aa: CASSQGYGQANQPQHF
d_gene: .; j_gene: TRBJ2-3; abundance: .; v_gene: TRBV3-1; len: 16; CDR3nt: TGTGCCAGCAGATCAAAAGCCCGCTTGGGTACAGATACGCAGTATTTT; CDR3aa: CASRSKARLGTDTQYF
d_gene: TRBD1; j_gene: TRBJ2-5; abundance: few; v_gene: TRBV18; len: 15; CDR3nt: TGTGCCAGCTCACCACCTCACGGACAGGGGGAGACCCAGTACTTC; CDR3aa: CASSPPHGQGETQYF
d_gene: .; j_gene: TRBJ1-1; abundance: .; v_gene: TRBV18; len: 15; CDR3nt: TGTGCCAGCTCCAGAACCCCGGGGGACTCCGCTGAAGCTTTCTTT; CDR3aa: CASSRTPGDSAEAFF
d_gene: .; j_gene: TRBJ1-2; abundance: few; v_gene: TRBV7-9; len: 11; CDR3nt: TGTGCCCTAGCATTGGGGTATGGCTACACCTTC; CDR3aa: CALALGYGYTF
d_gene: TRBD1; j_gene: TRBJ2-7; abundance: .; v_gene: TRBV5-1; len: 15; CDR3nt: TGCGCCAGCAGCTTCAGTTGGGACAGCTCCTACGAGCAGTACTTC; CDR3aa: CASSFSWDSSYEQYF
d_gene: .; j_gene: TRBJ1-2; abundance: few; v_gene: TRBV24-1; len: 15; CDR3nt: TGTGCCACCAGTGATTCACAGGTTTCGAGCGGTGGCTACACCTTC; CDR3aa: CATSDSQVSSGGYTF
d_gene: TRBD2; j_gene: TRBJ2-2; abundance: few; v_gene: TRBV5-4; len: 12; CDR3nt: TGTGCCAGCATGGGGGGGACCGGGGAGCTGTTTTTT; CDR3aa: CASMGGTGELFF
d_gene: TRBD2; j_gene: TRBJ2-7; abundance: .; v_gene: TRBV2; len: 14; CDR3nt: TGTGCCAGCAGAAAGACTAGCGGGAGCTACGAGCAGTACTTC; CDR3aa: CASRKTSGSYEQYF
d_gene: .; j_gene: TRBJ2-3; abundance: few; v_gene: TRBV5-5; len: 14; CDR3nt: TGTGCCAGCAGCGTGACCCGGCCCCACCCAACGCAGTATTTT; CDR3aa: CASSVTRPHPTQYF
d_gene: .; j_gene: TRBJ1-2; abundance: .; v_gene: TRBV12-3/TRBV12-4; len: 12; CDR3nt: TGTGCCAGCAGGACGACAGGTGGGGGCTACACCTTC; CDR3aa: CASRTTGGGYTF
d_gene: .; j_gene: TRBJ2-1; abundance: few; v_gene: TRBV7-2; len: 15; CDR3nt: TGTGCCAGCAGCTTAGCCGCGCGGAAGAACAATGAGCAGTTCTTC; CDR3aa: CASSLAARKNNEQFF
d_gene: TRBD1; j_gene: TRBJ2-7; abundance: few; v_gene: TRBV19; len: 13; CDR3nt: TGTGCCAGTATCGGGACAGGGATCTACGAGCAGTACTTC; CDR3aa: CASIGTGIYEQYF
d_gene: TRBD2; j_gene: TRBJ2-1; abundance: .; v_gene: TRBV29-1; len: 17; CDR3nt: TGCAGCGTTGAAGGAGGTAGCGGGGGGCCCCTATACAATGAGCAGTTCTTC; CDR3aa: CSVEGGSGGPLYNEQFF
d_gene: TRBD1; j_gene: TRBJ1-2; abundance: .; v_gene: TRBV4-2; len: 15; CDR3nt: TGTGCCAGCAGCCAAGGGACAGGGGGACGGGATGGCTACACCTTC; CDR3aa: CASSQGTGGRDGYTF
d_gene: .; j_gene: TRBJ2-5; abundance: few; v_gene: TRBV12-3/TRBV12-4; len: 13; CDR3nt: TGTGCCAGCAGCACCCGGTTGGGTCGGACCCAGTACTTC; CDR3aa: CASSTRLGRTQYF
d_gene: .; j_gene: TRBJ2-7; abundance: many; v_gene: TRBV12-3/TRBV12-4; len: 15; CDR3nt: TGTGCCAGCACTTCAGACCGTCTCAACTCCTACGAGCAGTACTTC; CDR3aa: CASTSDRLNSYEQYF
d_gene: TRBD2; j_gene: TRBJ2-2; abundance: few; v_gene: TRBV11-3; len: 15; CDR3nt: TGTGCCAGCAGCTTACGCGGGGGGACCACCGGGGAGCTGTTTTTT; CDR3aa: CASSLRGGTTGELFF
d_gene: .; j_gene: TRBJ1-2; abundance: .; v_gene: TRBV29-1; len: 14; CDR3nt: TGCAGCGTTGAAGGTGGGGAGAGTCTTGGGGGCTACACCTTC; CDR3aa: CSVEGGESLGGYTF
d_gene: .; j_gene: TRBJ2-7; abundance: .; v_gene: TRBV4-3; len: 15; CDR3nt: TGCGCCAGCAGCCAAGAGAGAGAACTTAACTACGAGCAGTACTTC; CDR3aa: CASSQERELNYEQYF
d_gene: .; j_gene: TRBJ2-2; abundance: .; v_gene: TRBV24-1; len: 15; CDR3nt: TGTGCCACCAGTGATTTTGAGGGCACACCGGGGACGATGTTTTTT; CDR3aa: CATSDFEGTPGTMFF
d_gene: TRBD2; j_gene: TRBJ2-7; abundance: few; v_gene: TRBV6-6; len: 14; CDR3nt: TGTGCCAGCAGTTACTCGGGACTAGCGTACGAGCAGTACTTC; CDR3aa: CASSYSGLAYEQYF
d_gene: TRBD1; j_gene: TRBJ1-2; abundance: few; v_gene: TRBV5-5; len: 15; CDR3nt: TGTGCCAGCAGCGTGGGACAGTCGGCCGACTATGGCTACACCTTC; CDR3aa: CASSVGQSADYGYTF
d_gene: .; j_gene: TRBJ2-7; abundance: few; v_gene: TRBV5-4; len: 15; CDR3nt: TGTGCCAGCAGCGCGGGACTCTCGCCCTCATACGAGCAGTACTTC; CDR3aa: CASSAGLSPSYEQYF
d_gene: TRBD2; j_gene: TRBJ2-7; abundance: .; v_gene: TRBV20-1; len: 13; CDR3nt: TGCAGTGCTAGAGCGGCAGCGGGGGGGCGGCAGTACTTC; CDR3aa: CSARAAAGGRQYF
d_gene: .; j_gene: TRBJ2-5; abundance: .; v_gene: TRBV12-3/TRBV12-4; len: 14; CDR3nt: TGTGCCAGCAGTTTCCCCCGGGGGCGAGAGACCCAGTACTTC; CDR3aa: CASSFPRGRETQYF
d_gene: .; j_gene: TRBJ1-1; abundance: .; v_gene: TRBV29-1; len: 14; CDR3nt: TGCAGCGTCATCCCAGGGGCTGGGAACACTGAAGCTTTCTTT; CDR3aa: CSVIPGAGNTEAFF
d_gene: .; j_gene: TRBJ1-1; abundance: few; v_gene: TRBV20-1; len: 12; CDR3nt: TGCAGTGCTAGAAAGTCGGGGACTGAAGCTTTCTTT; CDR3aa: CSARKSGTEAFF
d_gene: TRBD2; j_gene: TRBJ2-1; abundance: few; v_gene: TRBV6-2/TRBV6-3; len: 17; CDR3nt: TGTGCCAGCAGTACCGAAATGGGACTAGCGGGGTACAATGAGCAGTTCTTC; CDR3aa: CASSTEMGLAGYNEQFF
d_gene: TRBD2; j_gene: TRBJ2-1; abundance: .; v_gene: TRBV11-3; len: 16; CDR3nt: TGTGACAGCAGCTTACGGGCGGGAGGGTCTTACAATGAGCAGTTCTTC; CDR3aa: CDSSLRAGGSYNEQFF
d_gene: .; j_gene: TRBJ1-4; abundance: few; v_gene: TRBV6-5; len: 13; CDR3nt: TGTGCCAGCAGTTATACCTCGGGTGGAAAACTGTTTTTT; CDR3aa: CASSYTSGGKLFF
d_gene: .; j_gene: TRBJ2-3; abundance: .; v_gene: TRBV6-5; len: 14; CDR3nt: TGTGCCAGCAGTTACGGGGGTCTGGAAAATACGCAGTATTTT; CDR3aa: CASSYGGLENTQYF